These 31 T cell receptor beta chains were sequenced from one sample in a study of cytomegalovirus exposure and HLA in healthy donors. PCR used 60 Vbeta primers and 13 Jbeta primers. The protocol was immunoSEQ multiplex PCR, while the TCRdb copy is restricted to in-frame clones and leaves out a portion. The sample shows 95,000 to 150,000 clones, approximately 79% of them seen only once. Input material: PBMCs. The receptors shown here come from a man younger than 45 in good health and CMV-seronegative.

The rearrangement links TRBV7-9 to TRBJ1-1, with D unclear. The CDR3 runs 14 residues. Trimming took off 5 bases at V and 2 bases at J, with 12 bases between the two ends. CDR1 is SEHNR, CDR2 FQNEAQ, per germline (reference sequence). The CDR3 sequence: CASSRGEANTEAFF. The CDR3 DNA reads as TGTGCCAGCAGCCGGGGTGAAGCCAACACTGAAGCTTTCTTT.

V gene TRBV4-1 combines with J gene TRBJ2-5; 7 bases map to TRBD1. Gene TRBJ2-7 matches the end of the DNA better, so the J call may be wrong. This CDR3 spans 16 amino acids. Germline assignment: CDR1 MGHRA and CDR2 YSYEKL. CDR3 DNA: TGCGCCAGCAGCCAAGGGGAAGGGGGCATCGGGTACGAGCAGTACTTC. It encodes CASSQGEGGIGYEQYF.

The V gene is TRBV6-6, the J gene TRBJ2-7; no clear D. Germline values: CDR1 MNHNY, CDR2 SVGAGI (reference sequence). This CDR3 region has 15 residues. V lost 0 bases and J lost 3, with 12 bases in between. CDR3 DNA: TGTGCCAGCAGTTACTCATACGAGACAAGCTACGAGCAGTACTTC. Its protein product is CASSYSYETSYEQYF.

The chain couples TRBV5-1 to TRBJ2-7, with 8 positions matching TRBD1. V trimming: 6 bases; J trimming: 4 bases; junction bases outside the gene matches: 6. The CDR3 is made up of 13 amino acids. The germline gives CDR1 SGHRS, CDR2 YFSETQ. CDR3 residues: CASKVTGGYEQYF. The CDR3 DNA reads as TGCGCCAGCAAGGTAACAGGGGGTTACGAGCAGTACTTC.

The chain carries TRBV2 and TRBJ2-2, with D perhaps TRBD1 (5 bases). The CDR3 runs 16 residues. V gave up 8 bases and J gave up 0 bases, with 16 bases separating them. Germline V gene sequence: CDR1 SNHLY, CDR2 FYNNEI. The CDR3 DNA reads as TGTGCCAGCGGGTTCGATAAGGGGTCGAACACCGGGGAGCTGTTTTTT. It is translated as CASGFDKGSNTGELFF.

The gene calls are TRBV6-5 and TRBJ1-2; TRBD1 agrees at 10 bases. Germline CDR1 and CDR2: MNHEY and SVGAGI. The CDR3 is 14 amino acids. Losses at the gene ends were 5 bases for V and 4 bases for J; bases not matched to a gene: 4. The CDR3 reads CASSPRDRGYGYTF. CDR3 DNA sequence: TGTGCCAGCAGTCCCCGGGACAGGGGCTATGGCTACACCTTC.

The rearrangement joins TRBV6-1 to TRBJ1-4; 7 positions agree with TRBD1. From germline, CDR1 is MNHNS and CDR2 SASEGT. V was clipped by 3 bases and J by 5 bases; unmatched bases: 6. The length of the CDR3 is 15 residues. The chain's CDR3 is CASSDPGQPNEKLFF. DNA for the CDR3: TGTGCCAGCAGTGATCCGGGACAGCCGAATGAAAAACTGTTTTTT.

V and J are TRBV29-1 and TRBJ2-1; D ambiguous. Germline values: CDR1 SQVTM, CDR2 ANQGSEA. The V end lost 6 bases, the J end lost 0 bases, and 9 bases lay between the germline ends. This CDR3 has 13 amino acids. The CDR3 loop reads CSVSVTSYNEQFF. The DNA of the CDR3 is TGCAGCGTCAGTGTCACCTCCTACAATGAGCAGTTCTTC.

This clone was seen more than once but under ten times. The chain recombines TRBV5-6 with TRBJ1-1; D is uncertain. The CDR3 is 15 amino acids. V shed 3 bases and J shed 5 bases, with 17 bases lying between them. Germline V lookup: CDR1 SGHDT, CDR2 YYEEEE. The CDR3 here is CASSSDPGSETEAFF. As DNA, the CDR3 is TGTGCCAGCAGCTCGGACCCGGGGTCAGAGACTGAAGCTTTCTTT.

The chain joins TRBV19 to TRBJ2-7; 8 bases are shared with TRBD2. The CDR3 contains 14 residues. Germline assignment: CDR1 LNHDA and CDR2 SQIVND (reference sequence). The V segment lost 8 bases and the J segment 2 bases; nucleotides outside the gene matches: 8. CDR3 sequence reads: CASSAPGLAYEQYF. CDR3 sequence (DNA): TGTGCCAGTTCCGCCCCGGGACTAGCCTACGAGCAGTACTTC.

The CDR3, as DNA: TGTGCCAGCAGACCACTACAGGGGACCATAGCTTTCTTT. As protein: CASRPLQGTIAFF. The chain uses TRBV6-5 and TRBJ1-1, with 7 positions matching TRBD1. The germline V gene encodes CDR1 MNHEY and CDR2 SVGAGI. The CDR3 has 13 amino acids. J gave up 10 bases and V 6 bases, and 11 bases lay outside the gene matches.

This sequence joins TRBV7-6 and TRBJ2-7; weak D call: TRBD2 (5 bases). Germline lookup yields CDR1 SGHVS and CDR2 FNYEAQ. The CDR3 covers 15 residues. V was clipped by 1 base and J by 0 bases, with 10 bases between them. The CDR3 DNA follows: TGTGCCAGCAGCTTAGGAAAAGGGAGCTCCTACGAGCAGTACTTC. It yields the protein CASSLGKGSSYEQYF.

The gene calls are TRBV15 and TRBJ1-5; 11 bases fit TRBD1. With 2 bases clipped from V and 0 bases from J, the junction kept 18 bases outside the gene matches. This CDR3 spans 22 amino acids. Germline lookup yields CDR1 LNHNV and CDR2 YYDKDF (reference sequence). The CDR3 spells CATSRPRPGTGGFGYSNQPQHF. The CDR3 DNA is TGTGCCACCAGCAGACCTAGACCGGGGACAGGGGGTTTCGGCTATAGCAATCAGCCCCAGCATTTT.

This chain connects TRBV4-3 to TRBJ2-5; TRBD1 agrees at 11 bases. The CDR3 is made up of 15 amino acids. V trimming: 0 bases; J trimming: 5 bases; junction bases outside the gene matches: 2. Germline V CDR1 and CDR2: LGHNA, YSLEER. The CDR3 loop is CASSQDRTGGETQYF. DNA for the CDR3: TGCGCCAGCAGCCAAGATAGGACAGGGGGCGAGACCCAGTACTTC.

The chain joins TRBV19 to TRBJ1-2, with TRBD1 as a possible D gene (5 bases). CDR1 LNHDA and CDR2 SQIVND come from the germline V gene (reference sequence). V was trimmed by 7 bases and J by 2 bases, leaving 11 bases between them. There are 13 residues in the CDR3. CDR3: CASTGGPNYGYTF. Here the CDR3 DNA reads TGTGCCAGTACCGGGGGTCCAAACTATGGCTACACCTTC.

This chain uses TRBV29-1 with TRBJ1-2; TRBD1 matches 7 bases. CDR1 and CDR2 from the germline V gene are SQVTM and ANQGSEA. V lost 7 bases to trimming and J lost 1 base; unmatched junction nucleotides: 6. The CDR3 runs to 13 residues. CDR3 nucleotides: TGCAGCGCCGCGGGACAGAATAACTATGGCTACACCTTC. It specifies CSAAGQNNYGYTF.

This clone was seen only once. This sequence joins TRBV11-2 and TRBJ2-5; 12 bases match TRBD2. Germline values: CDR1 SGHAT, CDR2 FQNNGV. V was pared by 4 bases and J by 0 bases, with 9 bases of the junction left unmatched. The CDR3 sequence is 18 residues long. CDR3: CASSSREPSGGDQETQYF. DNA for the CDR3: TGTGCCAGCAGCTCTCGTGAGCCTAGCGGGGGGGACCAAGAGACCCAGTACTTC.

This clone was observed a few times. The J gene is TRBJ2-3, the V gene TRBV5-6, with 11 bases aligning to TRBD2. V lost 2 bases to trimming and J lost 2 bases; unmatched junction nucleotides: 4. The CDR3 loop spans 16 amino acids. CDR1 SGHDT and CDR2 YYEEEE come from the germline V gene. In DNA, the CDR3 is TGTGCCAGCAGCTTTGGGACTAGCGGTCCCACAGATACGCAGTATTTT. Protein sequence: CASSFGTSGPTDTQYF.

Note on this clone: This sample also contains other DNA sequences that code for the same CDR3. The gene calls are TRBV7-2 and TRBJ1-4; 8 bases are a match to TRBD1. This CDR3 contains 14 residues. V lost 5 bases to trimming and J lost 8 bases; unmatched junction nucleotides: 7. Per the germline V gene, CDR1 is SGHTA and CDR2 is FQGNSA. The CDR3 loop is CASSRTGGKEKLFF. The CDR3 coding sequence is TGTGCCAGCAGCCGTACAGGGGGAAAAGAAAAACTGTTTTTT.

This clone was detected once. This rearrangement joins TRBV7-2 to TRBJ2-7; possible D gene TRBD1, 5 bases. Germline V gives CDR1 SGHTA, CDR2 FQGNSA. The CDR3 has 14 residues. V was shortened by 2 bases and J by 2 bases, with 10 bases between the two germline ends. Written as DNA, the CDR3 is TGTGCCAGCAGCTTATCCAGGGCCACCTACGAGCAGTACTTC. It codes for CASSLSRATYEQYF.

This chain connects TRBV5-1 to TRBJ1-1; D not certain. The CDR3 length is 14 residues. Germline V gene data show CDR1 as SGHRS and CDR2 as YFSETQ. V gave up 1 base and J gave up 3 bases, with 10 bases separating them. CDR3 nucleotides: TGCGCCAGCAGCTTGTCAGGAACGGACACTGAAGCTTTCTTT. Residues: CASSLSGTDTEAFF.

The genes are TRBV2 and TRBJ2-5, with 8 bases matching TRBD2. The CDR3 totals 15 residues. With V trimmed by 4 bases and J by 2 bases, 6 bases remained unmatched. Germline V CDR1 and CDR2: SNHLY, FYNNEI. The CDR3 DNA is TGTGCCAGCAGTGTCTTCTCGGGGGGGCAAGAGACCCAGTACTTC. Residues: CASSVFSGGQETQYF.

The gene calls are TRBV15 and TRBJ2-2; the D gene is possibly TRBD1 (5 bases). Trimming cost V 4 bases and J 5 bases, with 11 bases left between them. Germline V gives CDR1 LNHNV, CDR2 YYDKDF (reference sequence). There are 14 residues in the CDR3. CDR3 sequence (DNA): TGTGCCACCAGCAAGGGCAGGGTGACCGGGGAGCTGTTTTTT. Residues: CATSKGRVTGELFF.

This clone was seen once. V gene TRBV5-1 combines with J gene TRBJ2-5; TRBD2 matches 12 bases. Germline V gene data show CDR1 as SGHRS and CDR2 as YFSETQ. The CDR3 has 16 amino acids. The trim removed 0 bases at V and 2 bases at J, leaving 2 bases unmatched. CDR3: CASSLGGTSGQETQYF. For the CDR3, the DNA is TGCGCCAGCAGCTTGGGGGGGACTAGCGGGCAAGAGACCCAGTACTTC.

The chain recombines TRBV19 with TRBJ2-2; TRBD2 matches at 7 bases. This CDR3 is 15 amino acids long. The trim removed 7 bases at V and 0 bases at J, leaving 5 bases unmatched. CDR1 and CDR2 (germline): LNHDA, SQIVND (reference sequence). CDR3 bases: TGTGCCAGTACGGGGGGACCTACGAACACCGGGGAGCTGTTTTTT. The encoded protein is CASTGGPTNTGELFF.

The genes are TRBV7-9 and TRBJ1-1, with TRBD1 matching 8 bases. Germline assignment: CDR1 SEHNR and CDR2 FQNEAQ (reference sequence). The V gene end was trimmed by 5 bases and the J gene end by 6 bases; junction bases not matched to a gene: 2. The CDR3 spans 12 residues. The CDR3 sequence: CASSRTGSEAFF. The CDR3 DNA sequence: TGTGCCAGCAGCCGGACAGGGTCTGAAGCTTTCTTT.

This sequence joins TRBV11-2 and TRBJ1-4, with TRBD1 identical over 9 bases. The germline CDR1 and CDR2 sequences are SGHAT and FQNNGV. With 1 base clipped from V and 0 bases from J, the junction kept 3 bases outside the gene matches. The CDR3 consists of 17 residues. The CDR3 nucleotides are TGTGCCAGCAGCTTAGCCGGGACAGGGACAACTAATGAAAAACTGTTTTTT. Translation gives CASSLAGTGTTNEKLFF.

The chain carries TRBV7-8 and TRBJ2-2; a possible D gene is TRBD1 (6 bases). The V and J ends lost 2 bases and 3 bases respectively, with 19 bases between them. The CDR3 is 18 residues long. Germline loops: CDR1 SGHVS, CDR2 FQNEAQ. DNA of the CDR3: TGTGCCAGCAGCTTAAAAAGGTTGGGGGCAGGATACACCGGGGAGCTGTTTTTT. Protein product: CASSLKRLGAGYTGELFF.

The sample holds one count of this clone. The gene calls are TRBV5-1 and TRBJ2-3; D gene ambiguous. CDR1 and CDR2 (germline): SGHRS, YFSETQ. CDR3 length: 13 residues. V lost 5 bases to trimming and J lost 2 bases, with 9 bases between them. CDR3 amino acids: CASRSHTTDTQYF. DNA of the CDR3: TGCGCCAGCAGGTCTCACACCACAGATACGCAGTATTTT.

The chain couples TRBV28 to TRBJ1-2; the D is unclear. The CDR3 has 12 amino acids. Germline lookup yields CDR1 MDHEN and CDR2 SYDVKM. V lost 6 bases and J lost 3, with 8 bases in between. The CDR3 DNA follows: TGTGCCAGCAGGGCATCAGACTATGGCTACACCTTC. Its translation is CASRASDYGYTF.

The chain is built from TRBV27 and TRBJ2-2, with 9 bases matching TRBD1. This CDR3 contains 16 residues. With 5 bases clipped from V and 1 base from J, the junction kept 5 bases outside the gene matches. The germline CDR1 and CDR2 sequences are MNHEY and SMNVEV (reference sequence). DNA of the CDR3: TGTGCCAGCAGTCCCTGGGACAGGGAGAACACCGGGGAGCTGTTTTTT. Its translation: CASSPWDRENTGELFF.